This passage covers 8 T cell receptor beta chains from one sample sequenced in a study of T cell repertoires in cytomegalovirus infection. TCRdb passed the reads through MiXCR, listing each CDR3 protein once. Of approximately 340,000 distinct CDR3 sequences detected, just under 30% appear once; the ten largest clones hold about 20%. Their recognized antigens are unknown. The specimen was cultured PBMCs, collected from culture after CMV antigen stimulation. These receptors originate from a human donor in good health (CMV status not recorded). Some clones in this sample may be carry-over from other donors' samples.

CDR3 nucleotide sequence: TGTGCCAGCAGCGGCAGGGCGAACACTGAAGCTTTCTTT. Amino acids: CASSGRANTEAFF. This chain links TRBV7-8 with TRBJ1-1; the D gene is possibly TRBD1 (5 bases). In germline, CDR1 is SGHVS, CDR2 FQNEAQ. This CDR3 contains 13 residues. V lost 5 bases, J lost 1 base, and 8 bases lay in between.

This clonotype showed up many times. The gene calls are TRBV7-2 and TRBJ1-1; D perhaps matches TRBD1 (5 bases). Germline CDR1 reads SGHTA; CDR2 reads FQGNSA. Trimming took off 5 bases at V and 5 bases at J, with 12 bases between the two ends. This CDR3 is 13 amino acids long. The CDR3, as DNA: TGTGCCAGCAGCCCCGGGGGATCTACTGAAGCTTTCTTT. Its translation is CASSPGGSTEAFF.

This chain links TRBV29-1 with TRBJ1-1; D is uncertain. Germline V gene lookup returns CDR1 SQVTM and CDR2 ANQGSEA. The length of the CDR3 is 12 residues. Trimming stripped 7 bases from V and 4 bases from J, with 13 bases between. The CDR3 spells CSGKRGVTEAFF. CDR3 nucleotides: TGCAGCGGTAAACGGGGAGTCACTGAAGCTTTCTTT.

Here the CDR3 reads CASSLRQGTHSNQPQHF. CDR3 DNA sequence: TGTGCCAGCAGTTTGAGGCAGGGGACACATAGCAATCAGCCCCAGCATTTT. This chain uses TRBV27 with TRBJ1-5, with D tentatively TRBD1 (6 bases). Per the germline V gene, CDR1 is MNHEY and CDR2 is SMNVEV (reference sequence). The CDR3 is made up of 17 amino acids. With 3 bases removed from V and 0 bases from J, the gap between germline ends came to 15 bases.

Here the CDR3 reads CASSREPRDRGRTYSNQPQHF. CDR3 nucleotides: TGCGCCAGCAGCCGCGAACCCCGGGACAGGGGGAGAACTTATAGCAATCAGCCCCAGCATTTT. The V and J genes are TRBV4-1 and TRBJ1-5, with 11 positions matching TRBD1. Germline V CDR1 and CDR2: MGHRA, YSYEKL. CDR3 length equals 21 residues. The V gene end was trimmed by 4 bases and the J gene end by 0 bases; junction bases not matched to a gene: 17.

The CDR3 spells CASSIAGGGQPQHF. As DNA, the CDR3 is TGTGCCAGTAGTATAGCAGGGGGCGGGCAGCCCCAGCATTTT. This rearrangement joins TRBV19 to TRBJ1-5, with TRBD1 matching over 8 bases. Germline CDR1 is LNHDA and CDR2 is SQIVND (reference sequence). The CDR3 spans 14 residues. The V and J ends lost 1 base and 7 bases, in that order; junction bases with no gene match: 3.

J is TRBJ1-2 and V is TRBV18; D gene ambiguous. The V end was cut by 2 bases, the J end by 7 bases, with 11 bases between. CDR3 size: 13 residues. Germline loops: CDR1 KGHSH, CDR2 LQKENI. CDR3 sequence (DNA): TGTGCCAGCTCACCATTGGGTGATCGTGGCTACACCTTC. Encoded protein: CASSPLGDRGYTF.

This clonotype was detected ten times or more. The V gene is TRBV7-8, the J gene TRBJ2-5; TRBD1 agrees at 9 bases. Germline V gene sequence: CDR1 SGHVS, CDR2 FQNEAQ. The CDR3 contains 15 residues. Unmatched junction bases numbered 8, after V lost 7 bases and J lost 2 bases. CDR3 amino acids: CASTSGQGRQETQYF. The CDR3 DNA is TGTGCCAGCACTTCGGGACAGGGCCGTCAAGAGACCCAGTACTTC. The full variable domain, completed using reference TRBV7-8 and TRBJ2-5, is GAGVSQSPRYKVAKRGQDVALRCDPISGHVSLFWYQQALGQGPEFLTYFQNEAQLDKSGLPSDRFFAERPEGSVSTLKIQRTQQEDSAVYLCASTSGQGRQETQYFGPGTRLLVL.